This T cell receptor (beta chain) was sequenced during a study of glioma-infiltrating T cells after dendritic cell vaccination. CDR1 and CDR2 (germline): SGHNT, YYREEE (reference sequence). CDR3 length: 14 residues. J lost 5 bases, V lost 4 bases, and 8 bases had no gene match. TCRdb's copy holds only in-frame clones and misses some; the assay was immunoSEQ multiplex PCR. The table lists about 95,000 clones, about 84% of them singletons. The source of this sequence is a human donor with glioblastoma. V gene TRBV5-4 combines with J gene TRBJ2-5, with TRBD1 matching over 7 bases. This material consisted of blood, taken before dendritic cell vaccination. CDR3 DNA sequence: TGTGCCAGCAGCGGAATCACAGGGGCGGAGACCCAGTACTTC. This translates into CASSGITGAETQYF.